This T cell receptor (beta chain) was identified during a study of blood T cell repertoires in COVID-19. About the study: Both acute and convalescent COVID-19 samples were obtained from the United States, Italy and Spain.

Clones were sequenced by immunoSEQ multiplex PCR, and TCRdb holds only the in-frame ones, with some missing. Here the sample spans approximately 140,000 clones, 65% to 80% being singletons. The sequenced sample was peripheral blood. The sequence was obtained from a man aged 55 to 69 with acute or convalescent COVID-19.

The CDR3 loop reads CASSPMDRGPSGANVLTF. As DNA, the CDR3 is TGTGCCAGCAGCCCAATGGACAGGGGGCCATCTGGGGCCAACGTCCTGACTTTC. The genes are TRBV28 and TRBJ2-6, with 11 bases that match TRBD1. The trim removed 6 bases at V and 1 base at J, leaving 8 bases unmatched. Germline assignment: CDR1 MDHEN and CDR2 SYDVKM. This CDR3 is 18 amino acids long.